This TCR beta chain was obtained from a study of blood T cell repertoires in COVID-19. CDR1 is SGHTA and CDR2 is FQGNSA in the germline V gene. This CDR3 has 12 residues. V lost 2 bases to trimming and J lost 5 bases, with 7 bases between them. Under the authors' procedure: How many nucleated cells were present was estimated from reference gene primer amplification. Only in-frame clones appear in the TCRdb table, and some are missing; sequencing was by immunoSEQ multiplex PCR. V and J calls and clone size are given by that table; D and trimming were obtained from the DNA. The data show 300,000 to 400,000 clones, around 89% seen once.

The origin of this receptor is a man aged 18 to 29 who had recovered from COVID-19. Sequencing was carried out using PBMCs or T cells enriched from blood (not recorded which). The chain has TRBV7-2 and TRBJ2-7; D remains unclear. In nucleotides, the CDR3 is TGTGCCAGCAGCTTATTCGAGGACGAGCAGTACTTC. It yields the protein CASSLFEDEQYF.